Listed below are T cell receptor beta chains from one sample, sequenced in a study of cytomegalovirus exposure and HLA in healthy donors. The repertoire was sequenced with immunoSEQ multiplex PCR; TCRdb's copy has only in-frame clones and lacks some. This table holds about 200,000 clones, around three quarters found once. Sequenced: PBMCs. The receptors come from a man aged 40-50 years in good health and CMV-seronegative. CDR3s include the opening cysteine and the closing phenylalanine or tryptophan. A D gene is named only where the DNA matches it firmly. The size field is filled for only some rows; it gives once, few, many or a size class.

j_call: TRBJ2-7
clone_size: .
v_call: TRBV4-2
d_call: TRBD1
cdr3_aa: CASSQTGYEQYF
cdr3_nt: TGTGCCAGCAGCCAGACAGGGTACGAGCAGTACTTC

j_call: TRBJ1-1
clone_size: .
v_call: TRBV9
d_call: .
cdr3_aa: CASTLEGGPDTEAFF
cdr3_nt: TGTGCCAGCACCCTTGAGGGGGGGCCGGACACTGAAGCTTTCTTT

j_call: TRBJ2-1
clone_size: .
v_call: TRBV19
d_call: TRBD2
cdr3_aa: CASSNSGLAGTYNEQFF
cdr3_nt: TGTGCCAGTAGTAACTCGGGACTAGCGGGAACCTACAATGAGCAGTTCTTC

j_call: TRBJ1-5
clone_size: .
v_call: TRBV28
d_call: .
cdr3_aa: CASSWGDEGRPQHF
cdr3_nt: TGTGCCAGCAGCTGGGGGGACGAGGGAAGGCCCCAGCATTTT

j_call: TRBJ2-3
clone_size: .
v_call: TRBV4-1
d_call: TRBD2
cdr3_aa: CASSQDETSGGKDTQYF
cdr3_nt: TGCGCCAGCAGCCAAGATGAGACTAGCGGGGGGAAAGATACGCAGTATTTT

j_call: TRBJ1-1
clone_size: .
v_call: TRBV6-6
d_call: .
cdr3_aa: CASTKFTTNTEAFF
cdr3_nt: TGTGCCAGCACCAAATTTACAACGAACACTGAAGCTTTCTTT

j_call: TRBJ2-7
clone_size: .
v_call: TRBV13
d_call: TRBD2
cdr3_aa: CASSLVASGGLSSYEQYF
cdr3_nt: TGTGCCAGCAGCTTAGTGGCTAGCGGGGGGTTAAGCTCCTACGAGCAGTACTTC

j_call: TRBJ2-7
clone_size: .
v_call: TRBV25-1
d_call: TRBD1
cdr3_aa: CASSNPQGAKSYEQYF
cdr3_nt: TGTGCCAGCAGTAATCCACAGGGGGCGAAGTCCTACGAGCAGTACTTC

j_call: TRBJ2-5
clone_size: once
v_call: TRBV9
d_call: .
cdr3_aa: CASSSRDLQETQYF
cdr3_nt: TGTGCCAGCAGCTCGCGGGACCTACAAGAGACCCAGTACTTC

j_call: TRBJ2-1
clone_size: many
v_call: TRBV2
d_call: .
cdr3_aa: CASMPRGGHNEQFF
cdr3_nt: TGTGCCAGCATGCCGAGGGGGGGTCACAATGAGCAGTTCTTC

j_call: TRBJ2-3
clone_size: .
v_call: TRBV7-9
d_call: .
cdr3_aa: CASSPDRNTQYF
cdr3_nt: TGTGCCAGCAGCCCCGACAGGAATACGCAGTATTTT

j_call: TRBJ2-7
clone_size: .
v_call: TRBV6-5
d_call: TRBD1
cdr3_aa: CASSSWTGGVDEQYF
cdr3_nt: TGTGCCAGCAGTTCCTGGACAGGCGGAGTGGACGAGCAGTACTTC

j_call: TRBJ1-2
clone_size: .
v_call: TRBV7-9
d_call: TRBD1
cdr3_aa: CASGTGGTYGYTF
cdr3_nt: TGTGCCAGCGGAACAGGGGGTACCTATGGCTACACCTTC

j_call: TRBJ1-4
clone_size: once
v_call: TRBV6-6
d_call: .
cdr3_aa: CASSKDSTATNEKLFF
cdr3_nt: TGTGCCAGCAGTAAAGACAGTACGGCAACTAATGAAAAACTGTTTTTT

j_call: TRBJ1-5
clone_size: once
v_call: TRBV5-6
d_call: .
cdr3_aa: CASSLEAGNQPQHF
cdr3_nt: TGTGCCAGCAGCTTGGAGGCAGGGAATCAGCCCCAGCATTTT

j_call: TRBJ2-7
clone_size: .
v_call: TRBV5-6
d_call: TRBD2
cdr3_aa: CASSGGVAYEQYF
cdr3_nt: TGTGCCAGCAGTGGGGGGGTGGCCTACGAGCAGTACTTC

j_call: TRBJ2-5
clone_size: .
v_call: TRBV9
d_call: .
cdr3_aa: CASSPRRGGETQYF
cdr3_nt: TGTGCCAGCAGCCCCAGGAGAGGGGGAGAGACCCAGTACTTC

j_call: TRBJ2-7
clone_size: .
v_call: TRBV4-1
d_call: TRBD1
cdr3_aa: CASSQVPGGSYEQYF
cdr3_nt: TGCGCCAGCAGCCAAGTCCCAGGGGGTAGCTACGAGCAGTACTTC

j_call: TRBJ2-1
clone_size: .
v_call: TRBV11-2
d_call: TRBD2
cdr3_aa: CASSSLAGGPPSREQFF
cdr3_nt: TGTGCCAGCAGCTCCTTAGCGGGAGGGCCCCCAAGCAGGGAGCAGTTCTTC

j_call: TRBJ2-7
clone_size: .
v_call: TRBV15
d_call: .
cdr3_aa: CATSREEVPYEQYF
cdr3_nt: TGTGCCACCAGCAGAGAAGAGGTTCCCTACGAGCAGTACTTC

j_call: TRBJ2-3
clone_size: once
v_call: TRBV9
d_call: TRBD1
cdr3_aa: CASSVRGQGSTDTQYF
cdr3_nt: TGTGCCAGCAGCGTAAGGGGACAGGGGAGCACAGATACGCAGTATTTT

j_call: TRBJ2-1
clone_size: .
v_call: TRBV5-1
d_call: .
cdr3_aa: CASSLKGWVRDEQFF
cdr3_nt: TGCGCCAGCAGCCTAAAGGGCTGGGTGCGGGATGAGCAGTTCTTC

j_call: TRBJ1-5
clone_size: .
v_call: TRBV19
d_call: TRBD1
cdr3_aa: CASSMNRGVYSNQPQHF
cdr3_nt: TGTGCCAGTAGTATGAACAGGGGCGTCTATAGCAATCAGCCCCAGCATTTT

j_call: TRBJ2-7
clone_size: .
v_call: TRBV7-3
d_call: .
cdr3_aa: CASSLKGTGEQYF
cdr3_nt: TGTGCCAGCAGCCTCAAGGGAACAGGGGAGCAGTACTTC

j_call: TRBJ2-1
clone_size: few
v_call: TRBV7-9
d_call: TRBD2
cdr3_aa: CASSHPPLAGGKQFF
cdr3_nt: TGTGCCAGCAGCCACCCACCACTAGCGGGAGGAAAGCAGTTCTTC

j_call: TRBJ2-7
clone_size: .
v_call: TRBV18
d_call: TRBD2
cdr3_aa: CASSPQSPSGRMGGAYEQYF
cdr3_nt: TGTGCCAGCTCACCTCAGTCCCCTAGCGGGAGGATGGGGGGCGCCTACGAGCAGTACTTC

j_call: TRBJ2-7
clone_size: .
v_call: TRBV7-2
d_call: TRBD1
cdr3_aa: CASSDDRGGDEQYF
cdr3_nt: TGTGCCAGCAGCGACGACAGGGGGGGGGACGAGCAGTACTTC

j_call: TRBJ1-1
clone_size: once
v_call: TRBV7-2
d_call: .
cdr3_aa: CASSLGREVEAFF
cdr3_nt: TGTGCCAGCAGCCTAGGCAGGGAGGTTGAAGCTTTCTTT

j_call: TRBJ2-7
clone_size: .
v_call: TRBV6-5
d_call: TRBD1
cdr3_aa: CASRKRDRGPYEQYF
cdr3_nt: TGTGCCAGCAGGAAGCGGGACAGGGGGCCCTACGAGCAGTACTTC

j_call: TRBJ2-3
clone_size: .
v_call: TRBV6-6
d_call: .
cdr3_aa: CASSYQGGTDTQYF
cdr3_nt: TGTGCCAGCAGTTACCAGGGTGGTACAGATACGCAGTATTTT

j_call: TRBJ2-5
clone_size: .
v_call: TRBV28
d_call: TRBD2
cdr3_aa: CASSPQSGNRETQYF
cdr3_nt: TGTGCCAGCAGCCCACAGAGCGGGAATCGAGAGACCCAGTACTTC

j_call: TRBJ1-1
clone_size: few
v_call: TRBV27
d_call: TRBD1
cdr3_aa: CASSVNTGAIEAFF
cdr3_nt: TGTGCCAGCAGCGTTAATACAGGGGCCATTGAAGCTTTCTTT

j_call: TRBJ1-4
clone_size: .
v_call: TRBV28
d_call: TRBD1
cdr3_aa: CASSRTGGTEKLFF
cdr3_nt: TGTGCCAGCAGTCGGACAGGGGGCACTGAAAAACTGTTTTTT

j_call: TRBJ2-1
clone_size: .
v_call: TRBV7-8
d_call: TRBD2
cdr3_aa: CASSSGGASYNEQFF
cdr3_nt: TGTGCCAGCTCTAGCGGGGGCGCCAGTTACAATGAGCAGTTCTTC

j_call: TRBJ1-2
clone_size: .
v_call: TRBV18
d_call: TRBD1
cdr3_aa: CATMTGGNYGYTF
cdr3_nt: TGTGCCACCATGACAGGGGGAAACTATGGCTACACCTTC

j_call: TRBJ2-1
clone_size: many
v_call: TRBV15
d_call: TRBD2
cdr3_aa: CATSRVRAGGVSNEQFF
cdr3_nt: TGTGCCACCAGCAGAGTTCGGGCGGGAGGAGTTTCTAATGAGCAGTTCTTC

j_call: TRBJ2-2
clone_size: .
v_call: TRBV5-1
d_call: .
cdr3_aa: CASSLVFQAAGELFF
cdr3_nt: TGCGCCAGCAGCTTGGTATTCCAGGCAGCCGGGGAGCTGTTTTTT

j_call: TRBJ2-1
clone_size: .
v_call: TRBV6-4
d_call: .
cdr3_aa: CASSRGGENEQFF
cdr3_nt: TGTGCCAGCAGTCGAGGAGGGGAAAATGAGCAGTTCTTC

j_call: TRBJ2-7
clone_size: .
v_call: TRBV28
d_call: TRBD1
cdr3_aa: CAHSRTGFPYEQYF
cdr3_nt: TGTGCCCATTCTAGGACAGGATTCCCCTACGAGCAGTACTTC

j_call: TRBJ2-5
clone_size: .
v_call: TRBV2
d_call: TRBD1
cdr3_aa: CASSELLGQGAETQYF
cdr3_nt: TGTGCCAGCAGTGAACTACTGGGACAGGGGGCTGAGACCCAGTACTTC

j_call: TRBJ2-5
clone_size: .
v_call: TRBV9
d_call: TRBD1
cdr3_aa: CASSPVGETGSEETQYF
cdr3_nt: TGTGCCAGCAGCCCAGTAGGTGAGACAGGGTCAGAAGAGACCCAGTACTTC

j_call: TRBJ1-1
clone_size: .
v_call: TRBV28
d_call: TRBD1
cdr3_aa: CASMKQGLGTEAFF
cdr3_nt: TGTGCCAGCATGAAACAGGGGCTGGGGACTGAAGCTTTCTTT

j_call: TRBJ2-5
clone_size: .
v_call: TRBV19
d_call: .
cdr3_aa: CASSTGETQYF
cdr3_nt: TGTGCCAGTAGTACAGGAGAGACCCAGTACTTC

j_call: TRBJ1-2
clone_size: .
v_call: TRBV10-3
d_call: .
cdr3_aa: CAISEGRDYGYTF
cdr3_nt: TGTGCCATCAGTGAGGGCAGGGACTATGGCTACACCTTC

j_call: TRBJ2-1
clone_size: .
v_call: TRBV2
d_call: TRBD1
cdr3_aa: CASSTGTGAYNEQFF
cdr3_nt: TGTGCCAGCAGCACCGGGACAGGGGCCTACAATGAGCAGTTCTTC

j_call: TRBJ1-2
clone_size: once
v_call: TRBV18
d_call: .
cdr3_aa: CASSPGSNYGYTF
cdr3_nt: TGTGCCAGCTCACCCGGTTCTAACTATGGCTACACCTTC

j_call: TRBJ2-5
clone_size: .
v_call: TRBV5-1
d_call: .
cdr3_aa: CASSLVVSEAQYF
cdr3_nt: TGCGCCAGCAGCTTGGTAGTCTCGGAGGCCCAGTACTTC

j_call: TRBJ2-7
clone_size: .
v_call: TRBV13
d_call: .
cdr3_aa: CASSSGGVPYEQYF
cdr3_nt: TGTGCCAGCAGCTCCGGCGGGGTTCCCTACGAGCAGTACTTC

j_call: TRBJ1-5
clone_size: .
v_call: TRBV27
d_call: .
cdr3_aa: CASSFQANSNQPQHF
cdr3_nt: TGTGCCAGCAGTTTCCAGGCAAATAGCAATCAGCCCCAGCATTTT